This TCR beta chain was found in a study of blood T cell repertoires in COVID-19 (dated by TCRdb to the early 2020s). Study-level background: Samples from collaborators originated in the United States, Italy and Spain and spanned both the acute and convalescent phases of COVID-19. The prospective study material was composed of cDNA or gDNA derived from T cells, B-cell-depleted T cells, or PBMCs. The dataset comprised deeply sampled blood TCRbeta repertoires from subjects exposed to, actively infected with, or recovered from COVID-19. The repertoires were released in a freely available public database intended as a resource for research on the immune response to SARS-CoV-2. The samples were drawn from the first 160 participants of the ongoing ImmuneRACE study and from over a thousand subjects provided by 6 global collaborators. A de-identified subject ID, COVID-19 status, age in years and sex were almost always included in the sample metadata. HLA class I and class II types, where available, came from metadata supplied by the sample provider rather than from assay-based typing. What the authors observed across the whole study: The quantity of clinical and demographic metadata differed by source and by participant and was supplied without curation.

The collaborating institutions used their own protocols to collect whole blood in K2EDTA tubes. For TCRbeta analysis, collaborators shipped samples in one of three forms: frozen whole blood, isolated PBMCs, or DNA extracted from either of those sample types. Only one count was recorded for this clone. Its target antigen remains unknown. No qualities accompany the bases; no much larger clone lies one base away. TCRbeta CDR3 regions were amplified from genomic DNA by means of the immunoSEQ Assay, a bias-controlled multiplex PCR. The authors' pipeline ran thus. The number of nucleated cells in each sample was estimated from the amplification of reference gene primers within the assay. To quantify the absolute abundance of each unique TCRbeta CDR3 rearrangement, sequence reads were collapsed and filtered. For each sample, productive Simpson clonality was calculated as the square root of Simpson's diversity index over productive rearrangements. Sourced from immuneACCESS, this table was stored by TCRdb with only in-frame sequences that have V and J called. A share of the clones is absent; for the studies checked, an unresolved V gene accounts for under half, and the remainder has no known explanation. V and J calls and clone size come straight from that table; D and trimming were deduced from the DNA. Recorded for this sample are over 150,000 clones; approximately 80% of them occurred a single time. Of the sample, less than 3.5% is held by the ten largest clones.

According to the germline V gene, CDR1 reads KGHSH and CDR2 reads LQKENI. From its cysteine to its phenylalanine, the CDR3 spans 15 amino acids. The entry retains the CDR3 DNA only, 45 bases that are in frame from base 1. Relative to germline, V is missing 3 bases and J is missing 7 bases, with 6 bases of the junction outside any gene match. This clonotype was obtained from an older woman with acute or convalescent COVID-19. The chain uses TRBV18 and TRBJ2-5, and 12 bases in between align with TRBD1. The sequenced material came from peripheral blood. The CDR3 protein sequence reads: CASSPPGTGGGTQYF. In nucleotides, the sequence is TGTGCCAGCTCACCCCCCGGGACAGGGGGCGGGACCCAGTACTTC. Reference TRBV18 and TRBJ2-5 proteins supply the regions before and after the CDR3; the full variable domain is: NAGVMQNPRHLVRRRGQEARLRCSPMKGHSHVYWYRQLPEEGLKFMVYLQKENIIDESGMPKERFSAEFPKEGPSILRIQQVVRGDSAAYFCASSPPGTGGGTQYFGPGTRLLVL.